A single sample gave rise to the 2 T cell receptor beta chains below, sequenced in a study of shared clonotypes between healthy human individuals. Sequencing used immunoSEQ multiplex PCR; TCRdb keeps in-frame clones, though not all of them. The data show approximately 2,200,000 clones, 90% to 95% seen once. CD8 cells regarded as naive lacked CD45RO, were positively chosen for CCR7, and omitted terminally differentiated effector memory CD45RA+ cells. Sequencing was performed on naive CD8+ T cells from PBMCs. These receptors were taken from a man younger than 35 in good health. Some clones in this sample may be carry-over from other donors' samples.

The gene calls are TRBV7-6 and TRBJ2-7, with D uncertain. With 0 bases removed from V and 1 base from J, the gap between germline ends came to 10 bases. The CDR3 is 15 residues long. Germline values: CDR1 SGHVS, CDR2 FNYEAQ. As DNA, the CDR3 is TGTGCCAGCAGCTTAGCTCGGACGAATTCCTACGAGCAGTACTTC. The encoded protein is CASSLARTNSYEQYF.

The V call is TRBV7-3, the J call TRBJ2-1, with TRBD2 identical over 8 bases. This CDR3 comprises 15 residues. J gave up 6 bases and V 5 bases, and 9 bases lay outside the gene matches. Germline V gene sequence: CDR1 SGHTA, CDR2 FQGTGA. In DNA, the CDR3 is TGTGCCAGCAGCGGGGGGACTAGTTTTAGCAATGAGCAGTTCTTC. Translating gives CASSGGTSFSNEQFF. Using reference TRBV7-3 and TRBJ2-1 for the parts outside the CDR3, the full variable domain is GAGVSQTPSNKVTEKGKYVELRCDPISGHTALYWYRQSLGQGPEFLIYFQGTGAADDSGLPNDRFFAVRPEGSVSTLKIQRTERGDSAVYLCASSGGTSFSNEQFFGPGTRLTVL.